These 18 T cell receptor beta chains were all obtained from the same sample, sequenced in a study of monozygotic twins with inflammatory bowel disease (dated by TCRdb to between 2017 and 2020). The library was produced with 5' RACE. The data were produced on an Illumina HiSeq 2500. The reads, reprocessed by TCRdb, yield one row per CDR3 protein sequence and no DNA. The table for this sample shows approximately 420,000 distinct CDR3 sequences. Approximately 2.3% of the sample belongs to the ten largest clones. The sequenced sample was blood. The receptor source for this set is a human donor with ulcerative colitis or Crohn's disease, or a healthy co-twin of an affected twin (not recorded which).

The CDR3 is CASSLGGSGRARHIQYF. The V gene is TRBV7-2, the J gene TRBJ2-4; lacking DNA, the TRBD2 call made by TCRdb goes unchecked. The CDR3 extends over 17 amino acids. Germline CDR1 and CDR2: SGHTA and FQGNSA.

The rearrangement uses TRBV7-8 and TRBJ2-1; TCRdb's assignment of TRBD2 cannot be checked, as there is no DNA. CDR1 is SGHVS and CDR2 is FQNEAQ in the germline V gene. The CDR3 has 16 residues. The CDR3 loop reads CASSLAAGNPYNEQFF.

The J gene is TRBJ2-1, the V gene TRBV3-1; TCRdb returns TRBD2, unconfirmable since there is no DNA. Germline V gene lookup returns CDR1 LGHDT and CDR2 YNNKEL (reference sequence). The CDR3 is 12 amino acids. The CDR3 spells CASSRRPQEQFF.

The genes are TRBV10-3 and TRBJ1-4; the TRBD1 assignment by TCRdb is unverifiable without DNA. The CDR3 totals 14 residues. Germline V CDR1 and CDR2: ENHRY, SYGVKD. This CDR3 reads CASSSRASNEKLFF.

The chain is built from TRBV10-2 and TRBJ1-1; TCRdb's D gene call, TRBD1, goes unchecked for lack of DNA. CDR1 is WSHSY and CDR2 is SAAADI in the germline V gene. The CDR3 sequence is 13 residues long. CDR3 residues: CASTETGYTEAFF.

V and J are TRBV7-2 and TRBJ2-7; TCRdb indicates TRBD1, and absent DNA this call remains unverified. Germline V CDR1 and CDR2: SGHTA, FQGNSA. The CDR3 is 13 residues long. The CDR3 reads CASSLAGGHEQYF.

V gene TRBV4-1 combines with J gene TRBJ2-3; checking the TCRdb D call of TRBD2 is not possible without DNA. This CDR3 comprises 18 residues. Germline CDR1 MGHRA, CDR2 YSYEKL. The chain's CDR3 is CASSQDQTSGPNTDTQYF.

V gene TRBV4-3 combines with J gene TRBJ1-2; absent DNA, TCRdb's TRBD1 call cannot be checked. Per the germline V gene, CDR1 is LGHNA and CDR2 is YSLEER. CDR3 length: 15 amino acids. CDR3 amino acids: CASSQEGQGRGGYTF.

The rearrangement uses TRBV20-1 and TRBJ1-4. The germline V gene has CDR1 DFQATT and CDR2 SNEGSKA (reference sequence). The length of the CDR3 is 14 residues. The CDR3 reads CSSLMGGRNEKLFF.

The V call is TRBV19, the J call TRBJ1-1; the D gene TCRdb calls, TRBD1, cannot be checked with no DNA. The length of the CDR3 is 15 residues. Germline CDR1 and CDR2: LNHDA and SQIVND (reference sequence). CDR3 in amino acids: CASSMIWTANTEAFF.

The V call is TRBV14, the J call TRBJ2-5; the TRBD2 assignment by TCRdb is unverifiable without DNA. From germline, CDR1 is SGHDN and CDR2 FVKESK. The CDR3 covers 19 residues. The CDR3 sequence is CASSQETFLAGGPQETQYF.

The chain links TRBV24-1 to TRBJ2-1; TCRdb proposes TRBD2, but this gene call is untestable without DNA. Germline lookup yields CDR1 KGHDR and CDR2 SFDVKD. The CDR3 totals 16 residues. This chain's CDR3 is CATSDPWRESRDEQFF.

The chain couples TRBV9 to TRBJ2-3; the D call from TCRdb, TRBD2, cannot be confirmed without DNA. The V gene's germline CDR1 is SGDLS and CDR2 YYNGEE. The CDR3 is 15 residues long. The CDR3 region is CASSVLADYTDTQYF.

This sequence joins TRBV2 and TRBJ2-3; the TCRdb D gene call, TRBD1, has no DNA to confirm it. Germline loops: CDR1 SNHLY, CDR2 FYNNEI. There are 15 residues in the CDR3. The CDR3 sequence: CASSELDRGTDTQYF.

This chain links TRBV5-4 with TRBJ1-4. The germline CDR1 and CDR2 sequences are SGHNT and YYREEE (reference sequence). The CDR3 runs 13 residues. The CDR3: CASSSDRNEKLFF.

This chain links TRBV3-1 with TRBJ2-3; the D call of TRBD1 rests on TCRdb alone, since no DNA is present to check it. The CDR3 is 16 amino acids. CDR1 and CDR2 from the germline V gene are LGHDT and YNNKEL (reference sequence). This chain's CDR3 is CASSRGTGIGTDTQYF.

This sequence joins TRBV6-2 or TRBV6-3 and TRBJ2-7; as DNA is missing, the TRBD2 call by TCRdb cannot be tested. The CDR3 runs to 14 residues. CDR1 and CDR2 (germline): MNHEY, SVGEGT. The CDR3: CASRGTTGSYEQYF.

The V and J genes are TRBV20-1 and TRBJ2-5. Per the germline V gene, CDR1 is DFQATT and CDR2 is SNEGSKA (reference sequence). The CDR3 covers 15 residues. The CDR3 sequence is CSARPKFTFQETQYF.